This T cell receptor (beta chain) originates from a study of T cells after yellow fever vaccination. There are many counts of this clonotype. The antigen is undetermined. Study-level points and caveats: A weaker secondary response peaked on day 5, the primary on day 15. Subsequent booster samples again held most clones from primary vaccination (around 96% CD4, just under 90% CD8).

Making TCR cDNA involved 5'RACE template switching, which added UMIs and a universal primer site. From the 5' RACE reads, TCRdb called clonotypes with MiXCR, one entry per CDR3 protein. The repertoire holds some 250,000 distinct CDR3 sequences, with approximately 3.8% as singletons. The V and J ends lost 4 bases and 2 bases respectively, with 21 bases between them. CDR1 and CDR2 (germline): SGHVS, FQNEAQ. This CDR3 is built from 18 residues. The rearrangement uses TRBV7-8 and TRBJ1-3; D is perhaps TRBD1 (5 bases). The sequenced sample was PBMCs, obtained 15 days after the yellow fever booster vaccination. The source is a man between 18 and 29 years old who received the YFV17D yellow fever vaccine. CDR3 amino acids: CASSSGTHGSLAGNTIYF. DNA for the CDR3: TGTGCCAGCAGCTCCGGGACCCACGGGAGTCTAGCTGGAAACACCATATATTTT.